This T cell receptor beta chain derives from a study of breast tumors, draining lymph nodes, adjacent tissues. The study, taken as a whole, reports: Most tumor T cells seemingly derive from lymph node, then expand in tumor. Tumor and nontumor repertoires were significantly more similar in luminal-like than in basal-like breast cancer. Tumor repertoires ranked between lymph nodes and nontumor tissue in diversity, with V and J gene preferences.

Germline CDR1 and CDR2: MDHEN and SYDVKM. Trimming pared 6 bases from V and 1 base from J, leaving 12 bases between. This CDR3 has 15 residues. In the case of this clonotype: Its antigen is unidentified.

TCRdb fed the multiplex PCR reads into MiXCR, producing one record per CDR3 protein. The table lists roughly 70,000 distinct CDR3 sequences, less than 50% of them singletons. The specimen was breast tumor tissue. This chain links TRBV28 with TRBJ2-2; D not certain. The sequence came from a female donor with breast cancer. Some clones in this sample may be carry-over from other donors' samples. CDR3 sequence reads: CASSWRFRNTGELFF. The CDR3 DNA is TGTGCCAGCAGCTGGCGGTTTAGGAACACCGGGGAGCTGTTTTTT.